Listed below are T cell receptor beta chains from one sample, sequenced in a study of early T cells in non-severe SARS-CoV-2 infection. TCRdb passed the 5' RACE reads through MiXCR, listing each CDR3 protein once. The table shows approximately 57,000 distinct CDR3 sequences, with under 15% occurring only once. The sample taken for sequencing was whole blood. The receptors originated from an adult who was a healthcare worker with PCR-confirmed SARS-CoV-2 infection or an uninfected control (not recorded which). Each CDR3 is given with its conserved first and last residue. The D gene is left open where the match is weak. The size entry is marked missing in some rows and otherwise reads once, few, many or a size class.

size	V	J	D	DNA	CDR3
few	TRBV6-5	TRBJ2-5	NA	TGTGCCAGCAGTTTGATTACGCGGCTTCAAGAGACCCAGTACTTC	CASSLITRLQETQYF
many	TRBV20-1	TRBJ2-5	NA	TGCAGTGCTAGCCCTATTACAGGGCAAGAGACCCAGTACTTC	CSASPITGQETQYF
NA	TRBV5-1	TRBJ2-6	TRBD1	TGCGCCAGCAGCTCAGGGGGCACTGGGGCCAACGTCCTGACTTTC	CASSSGGTGANVLTF
many	TRBV19	TRBJ1-2	NA	TGTGCCAGTAGTTTCGACACGAGGCAAGTGGACTATGGCTACACCTTC	CASSFDTRQVDYGYTF
NA	TRBV11-2	TRBJ1-1	NA	TGTGCCAGCAGCCAATTCACCAGGGTGAACACTGAAGCTTTCTTT	CASSQFTRVNTEAFF
few	TRBV6-1	TRBJ2-7	TRBD1	TGTGCCAGCAGTTTGGGGACAGACCTCCCGAGAAACGAGCAGTACTTC	CASSLGTDLPRNEQYF
many	TRBV20-1	TRBJ2-1	NA	TGCAGTGCTAGAGAGGCCATTCTAGTTGAGCAGTTCTTC	CSAREAILVEQFF
once	TRBV5-5	TRBJ2-3	NA	TGTGCCAGCAGCCCGCCAGCAGGGAGGACCACAGATACGCAGTATTTT	CASSPPAGRTTDTQYF
few	TRBV3-1	TRBJ2-7	NA	TGTGCCAGCAGCCAAGTCTCCGGCTTCCACGAGCAGTACTTC	CASSQVSGFHEQYF
few	TRBV7-3	TRBJ2-3	NA	TGTGCCAGCAGCTTAATGGGACACGTAGGAGATACGCAGTATTTT	CASSLMGHVGDTQYF
few	TRBV18	TRBJ1-3	NA	TGTGCCAGCTCACCCGGGACGACGGACTCTGGAAACACCATATATTTT	CASSPGTTDSGNTIYF
many	TRBV5-1	TRBJ2-5	NA	TGCGCCAGCAGCTTGGGCCGGGAGCGAGAGACCCAGTACTTC	CASSLGRERETQYF
many	TRBV6-2/TRBV6-3	TRBJ1-4	TRBD1	TGTGCCAGCGGGGCCGGGACAGGAAGAAAACTGTTTTTT	CASGAGTGRKLFF
NA	TRBV7-3	TRBJ2-1	NA	TGTGCCAGCAGCTTAAACGTAGGGGGATTCTACAATGAGCAGTTCTTC	CASSLNVGGFYNEQFF
NA	TRBV4-3	TRBJ2-6	NA	TGCGCCAGCAGCCAAGATGGGGCCTCAACTGGGGCCAACGTCCTGACTTTC	CASSQDGASTGANVLTF
few	TRBV12-3/TRBV12-4	TRBJ2-3	NA	TGTGCCAGCAGTCCGACTGGCAGGGACCCAGATACGCAGTATTTT	CASSPTGRDPDTQYF
few	TRBV12-3/TRBV12-4	TRBJ2-7	TRBD1	TGTGCCAGCAGTTCACAGGGGGCCGACTACGAGCAGTACTTC	CASSSQGADYEQYF
many	TRBV12-3/TRBV12-4	TRBJ1-5	TRBD1	TGTGCCAGCAGCCGAGACAGGGGTCAACCCCAGCATTTT	CASSRDRGQPQHF
few	TRBV18	TRBJ2-7	NA	TGTGCCAGCTCACCCAAGGACCGCTACGAGCAGTACTTC	CASSPKDRYEQYF